The 9 T cell receptor beta chains below come from one sample, sequenced in a study of blood T cell repertoires in COVID-19. Profiling relied on immunoSEQ multiplex PCR, and the TCRdb table lists in-frame clones only, not all of them. The repertoire consists of 75,000 to 95,000 clones, with 75% to 85% occurring once and the leading ten covering 35% to 40%. Sequenced: peripheral blood. These TCRs come from a man in his sixties with COVID-19, enrolled during active disease.

The DNA of the CDR3 is TGTGCCAGCAGTTTATCGGGTACAGCCACCGGGGAGCTGTTTTTT. It yields the protein CASSLSGTATGELFF. This chain joins TRBV27 and TRBJ2-2; D gene ambiguous. The CDR3 extends over 15 amino acids. Trimming stripped 0 bases from V and 4 bases from J, with 9 bases between. Germline CDR1 MNHEY, CDR2 SMNVEV (reference sequence).

In nucleotides, the CDR3 is TGTGCCAGCAGTTTATACGGGAGTGGCTACACCTTC. Protein product: CASSLYGSGYTF. The chain employs TRBV28 and TRBJ1-2; no clear D gene. This CDR3 has 12 residues. Germline assignment: CDR1 MDHEN and CDR2 SYDVKM. The ends were cut back, 1 base at V and 7 bases at J, with 7 bases in the middle.

The rearrangement uses TRBV7-9 and TRBJ2-7; 8 positions match TRBD1. The CDR3 has 14 amino acids. CDR1 and CDR2 from the germline V gene are SEHNR and FQNEAQ (reference sequence). V trimming: 5 bases; J trimming: 0 bases; junction bases outside the gene matches: 3. The CDR3 DNA reads as TGTGCCAGCAGCCGACAGGGGCCCTCCTACGAGCAGTACTTC. Amino acid sequence: CASSRQGPSYEQYF.

The chain combines TRBV7-9 with TRBJ1-2; no definite D call. This CDR3 is 12 amino acids long. V dropped 0 bases and J dropped 8 bases, with 7 bases sitting between them. In germline, CDR1 is SEHNR, CDR2 FQNEAQ (reference sequence). The CDR3, as DNA: TGTGCCAGCAGCTTAGCGGTGGAGGGCTACACCTTC. Protein product: CASSLAVEGYTF.

The V and J genes are TRBV5-6 and TRBJ1-3; possible D gene TRBD1, 5 bases. There are 15 residues in the CDR3. Trimming removed 3 bases from V and 0 bases from J, with 10 bases in between. CDR1 and CDR2 (germline): SGHDT, YYEEEE. CDR3 loop: CASSSPTASGNTIYF. DNA of the CDR3: TGTGCCAGCAGCTCACCGACAGCCTCTGGAAACACCATATATTTT.

The J gene is TRBJ2-1, the V gene TRBV10-3; D ambiguous. This CDR3 spans 14 amino acids. The germline CDR1 and CDR2 sequences are ENHRY and SYGVKD. Between the trimmed V and J ends, which lost 3 bases and 0 bases, there was a span of 6 bases. The CDR3 spells CAISEASSYNEQFF. For the CDR3, the DNA is TGTGCCATCAGTGAAGCGAGCTCCTACAATGAGCAGTTCTTC.

The J gene is TRBJ2-1, the V gene TRBV5-1, with a tentative D call TRBD2 (5 bases). The CDR3 is made up of 13 amino acids. Trimming left V 4 bases short and J 9 bases short, with 14 bases between. CDR1 is SGHRS, CDR2 YFSETQ, per germline. CDR3 bases: TGCGCCAGCAGCCCGGGGTTGGGCATTGAGCAGTTCTTC. Its translation is CASSPGLGIEQFF.

This chain joins TRBV6-5 and TRBJ1-2; weak D call: TRBD1 (6 bases). The V end was cut by 5 bases, the J end by 7 bases, with 14 bases between. CDR1 is MNHEY and CDR2 is SVGAGI in the germline V gene. CDR3 length equals 13 residues. DNA for the CDR3: TGTGCCAGCAGTCTGGACAGACTCCTTGGCTACACCTTC. This translates into CASSLDRLLGYTF.

The chain carries TRBV23-1 and TRBJ2-3; D not resolved. TRBV23-1 is labeled an ORF, and its function is uncertain. CDR3 length: 14 residues. The V and J ends lost 4 bases and 2 bases respectively, with 10 bases between them. Here the CDR3 reads CASSLYCFTDTQYF. The CDR3 DNA follows: TGCGCCAGCAGTCTATACTGCTTCACAGATACGCAGTATTTT.